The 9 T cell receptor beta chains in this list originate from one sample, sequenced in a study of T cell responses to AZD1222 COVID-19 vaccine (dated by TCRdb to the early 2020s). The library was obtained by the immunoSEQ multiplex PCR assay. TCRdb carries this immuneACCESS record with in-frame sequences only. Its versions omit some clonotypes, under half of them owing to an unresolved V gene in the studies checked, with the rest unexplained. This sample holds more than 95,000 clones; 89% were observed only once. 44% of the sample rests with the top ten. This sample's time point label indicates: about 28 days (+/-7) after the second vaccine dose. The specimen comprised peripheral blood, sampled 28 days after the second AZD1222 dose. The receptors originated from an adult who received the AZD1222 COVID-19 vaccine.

The CDR3 region is CASSATSGSPDTQYF. Written as DNA, the CDR3 is TGTGCCAGCAGTGCGACTAGCGGGAGTCCTGATACGCAGTATTTT. This chain connects TRBV9 to TRBJ2-3, with 12 bases matching TRBD2. V gave up 5 bases and J gave up 6 bases; unmatched junction bases: 7. This CDR3 is 15 amino acids long. The germline V gene has CDR1 SGDLS and CDR2 YYNGEE.

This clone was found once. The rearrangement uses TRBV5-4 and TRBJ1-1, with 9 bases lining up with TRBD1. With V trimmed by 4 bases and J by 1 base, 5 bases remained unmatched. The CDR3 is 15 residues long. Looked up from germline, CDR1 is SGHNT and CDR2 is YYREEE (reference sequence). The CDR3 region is CASSRQQGANTEAFF. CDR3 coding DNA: TGTGCCAGCAGCCGCCAACAGGGGGCGAACACTGAAGCTTTCTTT.

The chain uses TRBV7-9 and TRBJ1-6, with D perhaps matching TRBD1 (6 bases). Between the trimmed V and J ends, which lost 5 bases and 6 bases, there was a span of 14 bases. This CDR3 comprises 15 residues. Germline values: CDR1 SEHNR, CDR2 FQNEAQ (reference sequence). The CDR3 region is CASSPGTGFNSPLHF. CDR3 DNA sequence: TGTGCCAGCAGCCCCGGAACAGGGTTTAATTCACCCCTCCACTTT.

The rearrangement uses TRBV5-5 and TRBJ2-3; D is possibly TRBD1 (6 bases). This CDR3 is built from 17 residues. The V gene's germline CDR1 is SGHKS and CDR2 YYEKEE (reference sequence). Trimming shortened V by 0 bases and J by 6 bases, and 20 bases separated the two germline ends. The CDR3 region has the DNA TGTGCCAGCAGCTTGGTTGGGGGCCCTTTAGCCACGGATACGCAGTATTTT. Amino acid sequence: CASSLVGGPLATDTQYF. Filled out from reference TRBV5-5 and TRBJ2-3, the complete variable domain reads DAGVTQSPTHLIKTRGQQVTLRCSPISGHKSVSWYQQVLGQGPQFIFQYYEKEERGRGNFPDRFSARQFPNYSSELNVNALLLGDSALYLCASSLVGGPLATDTQYFGPGTRLTVL.

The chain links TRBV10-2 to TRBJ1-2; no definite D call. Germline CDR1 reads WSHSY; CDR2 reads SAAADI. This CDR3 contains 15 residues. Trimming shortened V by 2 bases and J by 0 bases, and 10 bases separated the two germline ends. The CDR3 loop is CASSEQGTANYGYTF. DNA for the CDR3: TGCGCCAGCAGTGAGCAAGGCACAGCTAACTATGGCTACACCTTC.

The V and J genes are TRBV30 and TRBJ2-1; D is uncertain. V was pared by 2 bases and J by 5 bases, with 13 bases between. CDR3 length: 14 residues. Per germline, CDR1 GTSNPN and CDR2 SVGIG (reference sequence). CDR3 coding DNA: TGTGCCTGGAGTATTAGTGGGAATCACAATGAGCAGTTCTTC. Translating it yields CAWSISGNHNEQFF.

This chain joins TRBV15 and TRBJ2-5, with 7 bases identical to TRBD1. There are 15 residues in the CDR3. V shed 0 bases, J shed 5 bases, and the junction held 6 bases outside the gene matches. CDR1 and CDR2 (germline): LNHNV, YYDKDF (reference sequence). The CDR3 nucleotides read TGTGCCACCAGCAGAGATTTAGGGGGCGCCGAGACCCAGTACTTC. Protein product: CATSRDLGGAETQYF.

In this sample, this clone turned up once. The CDR3 DNA reads as TGTGCCAGCCTGGAGGGCGAGGCATATGCAACGCAGTATTTT. It encodes CASLEGEAYATQYF. The gene calls are TRBV18 and TRBJ2-3; D perhaps matches TRBD2 (6 bases). The CDR3 is 14 amino acids. The V gene lost 8 bases and the J gene lost 9 bases, with 21 bases spanning the gap. Germline CDR1 is KGHSH and CDR2 is LQKENI. Filled out from reference TRBV18 and TRBJ2-3, the complete variable domain reads NAGVMQNPRHLVRRRGQEARLRCSPMKGHSHVYWYRQLPEEGLKFMVYLQKENIIDESGMPKERFSAEFPKEGPSILRIQQVVRGDSAAYFCASLEGEAYATQYFGPGTRLTVL.

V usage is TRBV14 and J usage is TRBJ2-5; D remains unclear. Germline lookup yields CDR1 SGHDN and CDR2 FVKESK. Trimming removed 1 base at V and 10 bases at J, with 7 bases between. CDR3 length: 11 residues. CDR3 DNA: TGTGCCAGCAGCCAAGTAAGGATCCAGTACTTC. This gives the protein CASSQVRIQYF.